This TCR beta chain was observed in a study of T cell changes during pregnancy in multiple sclerosis. Sequencing used immunoSEQ multiplex PCR; TCRdb keeps in-frame clones, though not all of them. The repertoire includes some 28,000 clones, about nine tenths of them detected once, and roughly 0.6% sits in the top ten. Trimming shortened V by 4 bases and J by 4 bases, and 14 bases separated the two germline ends. The CDR3 spans 14 residues. CDR1 and CDR2 (germline): MNHEY, SMNVEV (reference sequence). This chain uses TRBV27 with TRBJ2-7; maybe TRBD2 (6 bases). This TCR derives from a female donor in good health, enrolled as a control in a pregnancy study. The sequencing used CD4+ T cells from peripheral blood mononuclear cells, collected in the first trimester of pregnancy. The CDR3 region is CASSYDGSRYEQYF. CDR3 coding DNA: TGTGCCAGCAGTTACGACGGGAGTAGATACGAGCAGTACTTC.